The subject of this entry is one TCR beta chain. Its antigen is as yet unknown. This entry is derived from a study of blood T cells in healthy people across ages. Primed by a sample-barcoded 5' primer and a J-beta primer mix, a second PCR proceeded for 7 to 11 cycles. Tags on each cDNA molecule came from a template-switch adaptor with 12 random nucleotides. Via MiXCR, TCRdb re-called the 5' RACE reads, giving one row per CDR3 protein. The table has approximately 600,000 distinct CDR3 sequences, under 65% seen once. The germline V and J ends were trimmed by 0 bases and 8 bases, with 14 bases remaining between them. CDR3 length equals 15 residues. Germline lookup yields CDR1 LGHDT and CDR2 YNNKEL (reference sequence). Study-wide findings and caveats: Possibly confounding the expanded clonotype changes was the fact that donor CMV status was unknown. TCR beta diversity, measured per million T cells, fell in a roughly linear way with age. In these data, TCR beta diversity tracked strongly with naive T cell percentage.

The sequence was collected from a man aged 55 to 69 in good health. The source material was blood. The rearrangement links TRBV3-1 to TRBJ2-1, with D possibly being TRBD1 (6 bases). The CDR3 DNA is TGTGCCAGCAGCCAAGATGTGGCCAGGGGACATGAGCAGTTCTTC. Its translation: CASSQDVARGHEQFF.